Presented here are 24 T cell receptor beta chains from one specimen sequenced in a study of T cell responses to AZD1222 COVID-19 vaccine. Sequenced by immunoSEQ multiplex PCR; TCRdb stores in-frame clones only, minus some. The table lists about 92,000 clones, around 84% of them singletons. This specimen consisted of peripheral blood, obtained on day 0 of AZD1222 vaccination. These receptors originate from an adult in good health.

This clone has only a few counts. The chain joins TRBV30 to TRBJ1-5; D unresolved. The V and J ends lost 4 bases and 6 bases respectively, with 13 bases between them. The CDR3 is 13 amino acids. CDR1 is GTSNPN, CDR2 SVGIG, per germline (reference sequence). CDR3: CAWTPGFSQPQHF. The CDR3 nucleotides are TGTGCCTGGACCCCCGGATTCTCTCAGCCCCAGCATTTT.

This clone occurred a few times. The chain employs TRBV30 and TRBJ1-2, with D perhaps TRBD1 (5 bases). Per germline, CDR1 GTSNPN and CDR2 SVGIG (reference sequence). This CDR3 comprises 13 residues. V was cut by 5 bases and J by 1 base, with 11 bases left in between. In DNA form, the CDR3 reads TGTGCCTGGCGAGGGGCCCGTAACTATGGCTACACCTTC. Encoded protein: CAWRGARNYGYTF. The full variable domain, with the rest looked up from reference TRBV30 and TRBJ1-2, is SQTIHQWPATLVQPVGSPLSLECTVEGTSNPNLYWYRQAAGRGLQLLFYSVGIGQISSEVPQNLSASRPQDRQFILSSKKLLLSDSGFYLCAWRGARNYGYTFGSGTRLTVV.

The J gene is TRBJ2-5, the V gene TRBV19, with 8 bases identical to TRBD2. V trimming: 3 bases; J trimming: 5 bases; junction bases outside the gene matches: 5. The germline V gene encodes CDR1 LNHDA and CDR2 SQIVND (reference sequence). The CDR3 totals 14 residues. CDR3 in DNA: TGTGCCAGTAGTATCACGGGGGGGCTGGAGACCCAGTACTTC. It is translated as CASSITGGLETQYF.

The V call is TRBV13, the J call TRBJ1-1; perhaps TRBD1 as D (6 bases). Germline loops: CDR1 PRHDT, CDR2 FYEKMQ (reference sequence). This CDR3 spans 18 amino acids. V was cut by 3 bases and J by 4 bases, with 24 bases left in between. The CDR3 DNA reads as TGTGCCAGCAGCTTGGGTGGGGGTAAACAGGGCATAAGCACTGAAGCTTTCTTT. Encoded protein: CASSLGGGKQGISTEAFF.

The chain combines TRBV18 with TRBJ1-2; D perhaps matches TRBD1 (6 bases). Looked up from germline, CDR1 is KGHSH and CDR2 is LQKENI. The V end lost 1 base, the J end lost 1 base, and 13 bases lay between the germline ends. CDR3 length: 16 residues. As DNA, the CDR3 is TGTGCCAGCTCACCACTACAGGACAGTAATAACTATGGCTACACCTTC. Translation gives CASSPLQDSNNYGYTF.

The J gene is TRBJ1-4, the V gene TRBV2, with D possibly being TRBD1 (5 bases). Per germline, CDR1 SNHLY and CDR2 FYNNEI. V was trimmed by 5 bases and J by 8 bases, leaving 12 bases between them. The CDR3 is 13 residues long. The CDR3 reads CASSRGVGEKLFF. As DNA, the CDR3 is TGTGCCAGCAGTCGAGGGGTGGGGGAAAAACTGTTTTTT.

J is TRBJ1-4 and V is TRBV19; no definite D call. The V gene lost 11 bases and the J gene lost 3 bases, with 13 bases spanning the gap. Germline CDR1 and CDR2: LNHDA and SQIVND (reference sequence). The CDR3 consists of 13 residues. The CDR3 DNA reads as TGTGCCTCCGAGAGGGTACCTAATGAAAAACTGTTTTTT. This gives the protein CASERVPNEKLFF.

V usage is TRBV19 and J usage is TRBJ1-1; D possibly corresponds to TRBD1 (6 bases). Trimming shortened V by 3 bases and J by 0 bases, and 11 bases separated the two germline ends. The CDR3 spans 15 residues. Germline V gene lookup returns CDR1 LNHDA and CDR2 SQIVND (reference sequence). In DNA form, the CDR3 reads TGTGCCAGTAGTATTAGTCACAGGGTGAACACTGAAGCTTTCTTT. Residues: CASSISHRVNTEAFF. The whole variable domain, filled in from reference TRBV19 and TRBJ1-1, reads DGGITQSPKYLFRKEGQNVTLSCEQNLNHDAMYWYRQDPGQGLRLIYYSQIVNDFQKGDIAEGYSVSREKKESFPLTVTSAQKNPTAFYLCASSISHRVNTEAFFGQGTRLTVV.

The rearrangement uses TRBV6-5 and TRBJ2-1; TRBD2 matches at 9 bases. The junction had 10 bases not matched to a gene; V was cut back by 0 bases and J by 13 bases. This CDR3 is built from 15 residues. Germline assignment: CDR1 MNHEY and CDR2 SVGAGI. The DNA for the CDR3 is TGTGCCAGCAGTTACTCGGCGGTAGAAGCGGGGGGCCAGTTCTTC. It is translated as CASSYSAVEAGGQFF.

This sequence joins TRBV11-2 and TRBJ2-7; no firm D call. The length of the CDR3 is 12 residues. Trimming removed 4 bases from V and 3 bases from J, with 7 bases in between. The germline V gene encodes CDR1 SGHAT and CDR2 FQNNGV. CDR3 DNA sequence: TGTGCCAGCAGCTCACTGTTCTACGAGCAGTACTTC. As protein: CASSSLFYEQYF.

J is TRBJ1-4 and V is TRBV25-1, with D uncertain. From germline, CDR1 is MGHDK and CDR2 SYGVNS. V lost 1 base and J lost 3, with 9 bases in between. The CDR3 totals 15 residues. Here the CDR3 DNA reads TGTGCCAGCAGTGAATCTGGGTTGGCTAATGAAAAACTGTTTTTT. It specifies CASSESGLANEKLFF.

V usage is TRBV5-1 and J usage is TRBJ1-3; D gene uncertain. The CDR3 consists of 14 residues. V was shortened by 4 bases and J by 0 bases, with 8 bases between the two germline ends. Germline CDR1 reads SGHRS; CDR2 reads YFSETQ. The CDR3 reads CASSPLLSGNTIYF. CDR3 bases: TGCGCCAGCAGCCCTCTTCTCTCTGGAAACACCATATATTTT. The full variable domain, completed using reference TRBV5-1 and TRBJ1-3, is KAGVTQTPRYLIKTRGQQVTLSCSPISGHRSVSWYQQTPGQGLQFLFEYFSETQRNKGNFPGRFSGRQFSNSRSEMNVSTLELGDSALYLCASSPLLSGNTIYFGEGSWLTVV.

This clone was seen a few times. The chain recombines TRBV24-1 with TRBJ1-6, with no clear D. The germline gives CDR1 KGHDR, CDR2 SFDVKD. The CDR3 length is 16 residues. Trimming took 1 base from V and 4 from J, leaving 10 bases between them. The CDR3 DNA sequence: TGTGCCACCAGTGATTTCTGGGGTTGGTATAATTCACCCCTCCACTTT. This sequence encodes CATSDFWGWYNSPLHF.

The rearrangement uses TRBV28 and TRBJ2-7; unclear D gene. V shed 8 bases and J shed 9 bases, with 11 bases lying between them. The CDR3 extends over 10 amino acids. Germline loops: CDR1 MDHEN, CDR2 SYDVKM. The CDR3 loop is CASGPSGQYF. The CDR3, as DNA: TGTGCCAGCGGGCCGTCGGGGCAGTACTTC.

V and J are TRBV11-2 and TRBJ1-1, with TRBD1 matching 8 bases. The germline V gene has CDR1 SGHAT and CDR2 FQNNGV. Trimming at V came to 6 bases and at J to 1 base, leaving 4 bases not matched to a gene. The CDR3 covers 14 residues. CDR3 protein: CASSSGTGNTEAFF. Written as DNA, the CDR3 is TGTGCCAGCAGTTCCGGGACAGGGAACACTGAAGCTTTCTTT. The variable domain in full, completed from reference TRBV11-2 and TRBJ1-1, reads EAGVAQSPRYKIIEKRQSVAFWCNPISGHATLYWYQQILGQGPKLLIQFQNNGVVDDSQLPKDRFSAERLKGVDSTLKIQPAKLEDSAVYLCASSSGTGNTEAFFGQGTRLTVV.

This rearrangement joins TRBV18 to TRBJ1-6; possibly TRBD1 for D (6 bases). The ends were cut back, 6 bases at V and 5 bases at J, with 11 bases in the middle. Germline CDR1 is KGHSH and CDR2 is LQKENI. The CDR3 totals 14 residues. CDR3 loop: CASSRDMDNSPLHF. CDR3 bases: TGTGCCAGCTCTCGGGACATGGATAATTCACCCCTCCACTTT. Full variable domain (missing parts from reference TRBV18 and TRBJ1-6): NAGVMQNPRHLVRRRGQEARLRCSPMKGHSHVYWYRQLPEEGLKFMVYLQKENIIDESGMPKERFSAEFPKEGPSILRIQQVVRGDSAAYFCASSRDMDNSPLHFGNGTRLTVT.

This clone was found a few times. The V and J genes are TRBV28 and TRBJ1-6; the D is unclear. This CDR3 has 14 residues. Per the germline V gene, CDR1 is MDHEN and CDR2 is SYDVKM. V lost 9 bases and J lost 8, with 17 bases in between. The CDR3 is CASRLTGTYSPLHF. The CDR3 DNA is TGTGCCAGTCGTCTGACGGGCACCTATTCACCCCTCCACTTT.

The chain employs TRBV18 and TRBJ2-7; D is perhaps TRBD1 or TRBD2 (5 bases each). The germline V gene encodes CDR1 KGHSH and CDR2 LQKENI. The CDR3 is 15 residues long. V gave up 2 bases and J gave up 2 bases, with 13 bases separating them. CDR3: CASSPSGTDTYEQYF. The CDR3 DNA reads TGTGCCAGCTCACCATCCGGGACGGATACCTACGAGCAGTACTTC.

The chain combines TRBV11-2 with TRBJ1-1; 9 nucleotides match TRBD1. CDR1 and CDR2 (germline): SGHAT, FQNNGV. V lost 0 bases to trimming and J lost 5 bases; unmatched junction nucleotides: 4. CDR3 size: 15 residues. CDR3 coding DNA: TGTGCCAGCAGCTTAGATTGGGGACAGGGAACTGAAGCTTTCTTT. Its translation is CASSLDWGQGTEAFF. Based on the CDR3 plus reference TRBV11-2 and TRBJ1-1, the full variable domain is EAGVAQSPRYKIIEKRQSVAFWCNPISGHATLYWYQQILGQGPKLLIQFQNNGVVDDSQLPKDRFSAERLKGVDSTLKIQPAKLEDSAVYLCASSLDWGQGTEAFFGQGTRLTVV.

This chain uses TRBV7-2 with TRBJ1-4; the D gene is possibly TRBD1 (6 bases). The germline CDR1 and CDR2 sequences are SGHTA and FQGNSA. The length of the CDR3 is 14 residues. Trimming stripped 2 bases from V and 8 bases from J, with 12 bases between. CDR3 sequence reads: CASSLNAGDEKLFF. In DNA form, the CDR3 reads TGTGCCAGCAGCTTAAATGCAGGGGACGAAAAACTGTTTTTT.

The chain uses TRBV29-1 and TRBJ2-3; 9 positions agree with TRBD2. Germline assignment: CDR1 SQVTM and CDR2 ANQGSEA. The V and J ends lost 4 bases and 4 bases, in that order; junction bases with no gene match: 6. The CDR3 sequence is 14 residues long. In DNA, the CDR3 is TGCAGCGTTGCGCTAGCGGGGACTCCAGATACGCAGTATTTT. Its translation is CSVALAGTPDTQYF.

V usage is TRBV10-3 and J usage is TRBJ1-5; D is unresolved. The CDR3 runs 13 residues. Looked up from germline, CDR1 is ENHRY and CDR2 is SYGVKD. V was cut by 6 bases and J by 6 bases, with 12 bases left in between. CDR3 nucleotide sequence: TGTGCCATCAGAGACGTATCGGGTCAGCCCCAGCATTTT. Protein: CAIRDVSGQPQHF.

The chain is built from TRBV12-5 and TRBJ1-1, with a weak D call TRBD1 (5 bases). There are 13 residues in the CDR3. Germline CDR1 LGHNT, CDR2 FRNRAP. V was pared by 2 bases and J by 3 bases, with 7 bases between. The CDR3 DNA is TGTGCTAGTGGTTTGCGAGGGGACACTGAAGCTTTCTTT. It translates to CASGLRGDTEAFF.

J is TRBJ2-1 and V is TRBV11-2, with a possible D match to TRBD2 (5 bases). Trimming cost V 4 bases and J 0 bases, with 10 bases left between them. The CDR3 is 15 residues long. Germline CDR1 SGHAT, CDR2 FQNNGV. Written as DNA, the CDR3 is TGTGCCAGCAGCTCGACTATTAGCTCCTACAATGAGCAGTTCTTC. This translates into CASSSTISSYNEQFF.